Listed here is a single T cell receptor beta chain. The antigen remains undetermined. These data originate in a study of shared clonotypes between healthy human individuals. This CDR3 spans 15 amino acids. Germline assignment: CDR1 MDHEN and CDR2 SYDVKM. V lost 10 bases and J 7 bases, leaving 23 bases between the germline ends. Using immunoSEQ multiplex PCR, the repertoire was profiled, and TCRdb retains in-frame clones only, with some absent. The sample shows some 680,000 clones, approximately 73% of them seen only once. Findings of the study overall: Only blood samples were collected, and tissue repertoires likely differ. Memory subsets generally showed smaller estimated richness than naive subsets did.

The receptor was derived from a woman under 40 in good health. The source material was memory CD4+ T cells sorted from blood. Subset denoted: CD45RA-negative fraction. The chain joins TRBV28 to TRBJ2-1, with TRBD2 as a possible D gene (6 bases). CDR3 loop: CATHGGLGLGNEQFF. The CDR3 DNA is TGTGCCACTCATGGGGGACTCGGATTGGGGAATGAGCAGTTCTTC.